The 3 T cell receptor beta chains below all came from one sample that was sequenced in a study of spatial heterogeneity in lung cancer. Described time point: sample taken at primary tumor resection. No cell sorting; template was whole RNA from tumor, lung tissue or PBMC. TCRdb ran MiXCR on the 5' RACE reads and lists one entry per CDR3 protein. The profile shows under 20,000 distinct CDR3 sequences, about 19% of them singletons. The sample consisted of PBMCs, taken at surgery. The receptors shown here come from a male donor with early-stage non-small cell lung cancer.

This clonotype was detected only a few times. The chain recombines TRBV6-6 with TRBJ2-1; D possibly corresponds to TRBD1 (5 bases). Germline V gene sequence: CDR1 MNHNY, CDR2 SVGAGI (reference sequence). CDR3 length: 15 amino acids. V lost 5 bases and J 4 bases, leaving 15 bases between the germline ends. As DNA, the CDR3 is TGTGCCAGCAGTCAGGGATGGGGTGGGTACAATGAGCAGTTCTTC. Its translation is CASSQGWGGYNEQFF.

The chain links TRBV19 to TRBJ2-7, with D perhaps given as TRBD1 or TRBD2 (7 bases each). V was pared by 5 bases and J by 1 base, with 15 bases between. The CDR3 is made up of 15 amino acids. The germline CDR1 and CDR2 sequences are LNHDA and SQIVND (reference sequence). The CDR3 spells CASSAYRGLSYEQYF. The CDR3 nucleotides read TGTGCCAGTAGTGCCTACAGGGGACTATCCTACGAGCAGTACTTC. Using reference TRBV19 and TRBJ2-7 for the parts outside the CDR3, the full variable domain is DGGITQSPKYLFRKEGQNVTLSCEQNLNHDAMYWYRQDPGQGLRLIYYSQIVNDFQKGDIAEGYSVSREKKESFPLTVTSAQKNPTAFYLCASSAYRGLSYEQYFGPGTRLTVT.

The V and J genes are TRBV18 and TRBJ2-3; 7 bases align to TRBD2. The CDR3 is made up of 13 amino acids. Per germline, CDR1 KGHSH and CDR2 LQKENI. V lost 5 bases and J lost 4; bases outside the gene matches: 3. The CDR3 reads CASSEGLSDTQYF. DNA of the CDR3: TGTGCCAGCTCAGAGGGACTATCAGATACGCAGTATTTT.